The entry below gives a single TCR beta chain sequence along with its context. This specimen belongs to a study of shared clonotypes between healthy human individuals. Study background: Each donor's CD4 naive and CD4 memory cells filled three plates apiece, CD8 naive two, and CD8 memory one.

On sorted subsets, replicate PCRs used roughly 220 ng DNA, or 27,000 or so T cell genomes. Produced via immunoSEQ multiplex PCR; TCRdb's table is partial and in-frame only. This sample carries around 2,000,000 clones, roughly 95% of them seen once, and the ten largest clones take 1.2%. Germline lookup yields CDR1 MNHEY and CDR2 SMNVEV (reference sequence). V gave up 4 bases and J gave up 4 bases; unmatched junction bases: 7. This CDR3 is 15 amino acids long. Naive CD8 populations comprised CD45RO-negative cells positively selected for CCR7, excluding terminally differentiated effector memory CD45RA+ cells.

The sample consisted of naive CD8+ T cells sorted from blood. The sequence came from a man between 18 and 35 years old in good health. This chain connects TRBV27 to TRBJ1-5; 7 bases are a match to TRBD1. This CDR3 is CASSSGQAVNQPQHF. As DNA, the CDR3 is TGTGCCAGCAGTTCCGGACAGGCAGTAAATCAGCCCCAGCATTTT.